A single sample is the source of the 24 T cell receptor beta chains below, sequenced in a study of shared clonotypes between healthy human individuals. The repertoire was sequenced with immunoSEQ multiplex PCR; TCRdb's copy has only in-frame clones and lacks some. Here the sample spans about 480,000 clones, 75% to 80% being singletons. The sequenced sample was PBMCs. The receptors come from a woman between 40 and 50 years old in good health. Some clones in this sample may be carry-over from other donors' samples.

This chain joins TRBV2 and TRBJ2-1; 11 bases line up with TRBD2. The trim removed 4 bases at V and 6 bases at J, leaving 11 bases unmatched. The germline CDR1 and CDR2 sequences are SNHLY and FYNNEI. The CDR3 consists of 17 residues. The CDR3 DNA is TGTGCCAGCAGTGCCTCCCCGGGACTAGCGGATTCCAATGAGCAGTTCTTC. It codes for CASSASPGLADSNEQFF.

The chain carries TRBV11-1 and TRBJ2-7, with 8 bases lining up with TRBD1. The V gene's germline CDR1 is SGHAT and CDR2 FQDESV (reference sequence). This CDR3 region has 13 residues. Unmatched junction bases numbered 7, after V lost 5 bases and J lost 7 bases. The CDR3 region has the DNA TGTGCCAGCAGCGCAGGGGGCGCGGGGGAGCAGTACTTC. Amino acid sequence: CASSAGGAGEQYF.

J is TRBJ2-7 and V is TRBV5-4; D not certain. The germline V gene encodes CDR1 SGHNT and CDR2 YYREEE (reference sequence). V lost 3 bases, J lost 3 bases, and 7 bases lay in between. The CDR3 length is 12 residues. CDR3 nucleotide sequence: TGTGCCAGCAGCTCCGATAACTACGAGCAGTACTTC. This translates into CASSSDNYEQYF.

The chain has TRBV6-6 and TRBJ2-7; no definite D call. V lost 2 bases and J 3 bases, leaving 11 bases between the germline ends. The CDR3 sequence is 14 residues long. Germline-derived CDR1 and CDR2 are MNHNY and SVGAGI (reference sequence). CDR3 protein: CASSYGASNYEQYF. The CDR3 DNA reads as TGTGCCAGCAGTTACGGAGCCTCCAACTACGAGCAGTACTTC.

The CDR3 DNA sequence: TGTGCCAGCAGCCAAGAGGCCGGATCCTATGAAAAACTGTTTTTT. Its translation: CASSQEAGSYEKLFF. This chain joins TRBV14 and TRBJ1-4; D is undetermined. Germline V lookup: CDR1 SGHDN, CDR2 FVKESK. This CDR3 is built from 15 residues. Trimming removed 0 bases at V and 6 bases at J, with 11 bases between.

The chain employs TRBV7-9 and TRBJ2-5; unclear D gene. CDR1 is SEHNR and CDR2 is FQNEAQ in the germline V gene (reference sequence). The CDR3 is made up of 14 amino acids. The V and J ends lost 0 bases and 5 bases respectively, with 10 bases between them. The CDR3 region has the DNA TGTGCCAGCAGCTTAGCGATGGTTCGCGAGACCCAGTACTTC. This codes for CASSLAMVRETQYF.

This sequence joins TRBV7-6 and TRBJ2-2; 10 nucleotides agree with TRBD2. The length of the CDR3 is 17 residues. V lost 5 bases to trimming and J lost 1 base; unmatched junction nucleotides: 7. Germline CDR1 is SGHVS and CDR2 is FNYEAQ. CDR3 sequence (DNA): TGTGCCAGCAGCACAGTACTAGCGGGACTGAACACCGGGGAGCTGTTTTTT. This translates into CASSTVLAGLNTGELFF.

The chain joins TRBV19 to TRBJ2-7; TRBD2 matches 14 bases. This CDR3 has 16 amino acids. The germline V gene has CDR1 LNHDA and CDR2 SQIVND (reference sequence). The ends lost 3 bases at V and 7 bases at J; junction bases unmatched: 8. CDR3 amino acids: CASSMRLAGGPREQYF. The CDR3 bases are TGTGCCAGTAGTATGAGACTAGCGGGAGGGCCTCGAGAGCAGTACTTC.

V is TRBV12-5 and J is TRBJ1-1; 10 nucleotides align to TRBD1. Germline V gene lookup returns CDR1 LGHNT and CDR2 FRNRAP. J was trimmed by 5 bases and V by 7 bases; bases with no gene match: 13. CDR3 length equals 16 residues. Written as DNA, the CDR3 is TGTGCTAGTGCCTCCCCGGGGACAGGGGATGGAACTGAAGCTTTCTTT. This sequence encodes CASASPGTGDGTEAFF.

The rearrangement links TRBV28 to TRBJ2-5, with 8 positions matching TRBD2. V shed 8 bases and J 3 bases; nucleotides not matched to a gene: 8. CDR1 and CDR2 (germline): MDHEN, SYDVKM. The CDR3 consists of 14 residues. The CDR3 nucleotides are TGTGCCAGCCTGCCGCGGGGGGCTGAAGAGACCCAGTACTTC. As protein: CASLPRGAEETQYF.

This sequence joins TRBV10-3 and TRBJ2-7; 11 bases match TRBD1. V lost 8 bases and J lost 3; bases outside the gene matches: 3. The CDR3 length is 13 residues. Looked up from germline, CDR1 is ENHRY and CDR2 is SYGVKD. In nucleotides, the CDR3 is TGTGCCATCGGGACAGGGGGACTCTACGAGCAGTACTTC. Translated: CAIGTGGLYEQYF.

A remark on this clone: The same CDR3 also results from other DNA sequences found in this sample. The chain links TRBV5-1 to TRBJ2-5, with D uncertain. Deletions cut 4 bases from V and 2 bases from J, with 6 bases between. The CDR3 is 12 residues long. CDR1 SGHRS and CDR2 YFSETQ come from the germline V gene. The CDR3 loop is CASSRQQETQYF. The CDR3 DNA reads TGCGCCAGCAGCCGACAACAAGAGACCCAGTACTTC.

This clone has a handful of counts. The CDR3 is CASSVRGSSGNTIYF. CDR3 nucleotide sequence: TGTGCCAGCAGCGTGCGGGGAAGCTCTGGAAACACCATATATTTT. The chain carries TRBV9 and TRBJ1-3, with no clear D. Germline V gives CDR1 SGDLS, CDR2 YYNGEE. The CDR3 covers 15 residues. V was pared by 2 bases and J by 0 bases, with 9 bases between.

The chain links TRBV5-1 to TRBJ1-2, with D perhaps TRBD1 (6 bases). This CDR3 contains 14 residues. Trimming pared 5 bases from V and 11 bases from J, leaving 22 bases between. Germline-derived CDR1 and CDR2 are SGHRS and YFSETQ. The CDR3: CASSTAGASVAYTF. The CDR3 DNA sequence: TGCGCCAGCAGTACGGCAGGGGCCTCGGTGGCGTACACCTTC.

This clone was seen only a few times. The V gene is TRBV5-1, the J gene TRBJ2-3; the D is unclear. This CDR3 spans 15 amino acids. V gave up 0 bases and J gave up 1 base, with 9 bases separating them. Germline-derived CDR1 and CDR2 are SGHRS and YFSETQ. The CDR3 reads CASSLGGKGTDTQYF. Here the CDR3 DNA reads TGCGCCAGCAGCTTGGGGGGAAAGGGCACAGATACGCAGTATTTT. Together with reference TRBV5-1 and TRBJ2-3, the CDR3 gives the full variable domain: KAGVTQTPRYLIKTRGQQVTLSCSPISGHRSVSWYQQTPGQGLQFLFEYFSETQRNKGNFPGRFSGRQFSNSRSEMNVSTLELGDSALYLCASSLGGKGTDTQYFGPGTRLTVL.

The chain couples TRBV29-1 to TRBJ1-1, with D tentatively TRBD1 (6 bases). Trimming cost V 7 bases and J 0 bases, with 12 bases left between them. CDR1 is SQVTM and CDR2 is ANQGSEA in the germline V gene. The CDR3 consists of 13 residues. The CDR3: CSGNRVLNTEAFF. Here the CDR3 DNA reads TGCAGCGGGAACAGGGTATTGAACACTGAAGCTTTCTTT.

V gene TRBV6-1 combines with J gene TRBJ2-2; D is perhaps TRBD2 (5 bases). Per the germline V gene, CDR1 is MNHNS and CDR2 is SASEGT. The CDR3 sequence is 14 residues long. V was trimmed by 4 bases and J by 1 base, leaving 7 bases between them. In DNA form, the CDR3 reads TGTGCCAGCAGTGGTCGGGGGAACACCGGGGAGCTGTTTTTT. It translates to CASSGRGNTGELFF.

This chain links TRBV7-2 with TRBJ2-3; the match to TRBD2 covers 14 bases. Trimming took 3 bases from V and 7 from J; bases not matched to a gene: 9. CDR3 length: 17 residues. The germline gives CDR1 SGHTA, CDR2 FQGNSA. The CDR3 DNA reads TGTGCCAGCAGCTTCCTGACTAGCGGGAGGGCCGGGAATACGCAGTATTTT. It yields the protein CASSFLTSGRAGNTQYF.

The chain is built from TRBV7-2 and TRBJ1-5; D ambiguous. The V end lost 5 bases, the J end lost 0 bases, and 11 bases lay between the germline ends. Germline CDR1 SGHTA, CDR2 FQGNSA. The CDR3 runs 15 residues. The CDR3: CASSERGSSNQPQHF. The DNA for the CDR3 is TGTGCCAGCAGCGAGCGGGGATCTAGCAATCAGCCCCAGCATTTT.

The V gene is TRBV4-1, the J gene TRBJ2-5; D unresolved. Germline lookup yields CDR1 MGHRA and CDR2 YSYEKL. This CDR3 comprises 17 residues. The ends were cut back, 0 bases at V and 3 bases at J, with 17 bases in the middle. The CDR3 coding sequence is TGCGCCAGCAGCCAAGAACGGCTACTCGACAATGAAGAGACCCAGTACTTC. Encoded protein: CASSQERLLDNEETQYF.

This sequence joins TRBV28 and TRBJ1-1; D not certain. Germline-derived CDR1 and CDR2 are MDHEN and SYDVKM. This CDR3 spans 13 amino acids. V was shortened by 4 bases and J by 4 bases, with 10 bases between the two germline ends. In DNA form, the CDR3 reads TGTGCCAGCAGTTCCCCCGAGGGCACTGAAGCTTTCTTT. Amino acids: CASSSPEGTEAFF.

This clone has only one observation. The rearrangement joins TRBV6-1 to TRBJ1-4; no definite D call. The V end was cut by 4 bases, the J end by 6 bases, with 12 bases between. The germline V gene has CDR1 MNHNS and CDR2 SASEGT. The CDR3 length is 14 residues. The DNA of the CDR3 is TGTGCCAGCAGTGTGACTTTCGTGTATGAAAAACTGTTTTTT. Its translation: CASSVTFVYEKLFF.

The rearrangement links TRBV7-3 to TRBJ2-3; 7 bases fit TRBD1. Germline V gene sequence: CDR1 SGHTA, CDR2 FQGTGA. V lost 4 bases to trimming and J lost 2 bases; unmatched junction nucleotides: 9. This CDR3 region has 16 residues. The CDR3 here is CASSSQGGRNTDTQYF. For the CDR3, the DNA is TGTGCCAGCAGCTCACAAGGGGGCCGGAACACAGATACGCAGTATTTT.

The rearrangement uses TRBV4-2 and TRBJ2-3; no reliable D call. The germline V and J ends were trimmed by 4 bases and 5 bases, with 7 bases remaining between them. The germline V gene has CDR1 LGHNA and CDR2 YNFKEQ. CDR3 length equals 12 residues. CDR3 in amino acids: CASSPSGDTQYF. CDR3 in DNA: TGTGCCAGCAGCCCCTCGGGAGATACGCAGTATTTT.